These T cell receptor beta chains were read from a single sample in a study of T cells in Graves' hyperthyroidism and ophthalmopathy. From the multiplex PCR reads, TCRdb called clonotypes with MiXCR, one entry per CDR3 protein. This repertoire shows about 530,000 distinct CDR3 sequences, about 15% found once; its top ten account for 15% to 20%. Sample: blood. These TCRs come from a woman aged 18-29 years with Graves' ophthalmopathy. Each CDR3 is given with its conserved first and last residue. The D gene is left open where the match is weak. Expanded clones get a size class; other rows say once, few or many, or leave the size out.

D	V	size	J	CDR3	DNA
.	TRBV5-5	.	TRBJ2-2	CASSLPGRNTGELFF	TGTGCCAGCAGCTTGCCCGGGAGAAACACCGGGGAGCTGTTTTTT
.	TRBV30	many	TRBJ1-3	CAWSEGWSSGNTIYF	TGTGCCTGGAGCGAAGGGTGGAGCTCTGGAAACACCATATATTTT
.	TRBV29-1	many	TRBJ1-1	CSVGDMNTEAFF	TGCAGCGTTGGGGACATGAACACTGAAGCTTTCTTT
.	TRBV6-1	many	TRBJ1-5	CASSPKVNQPQHF	TGTGCCAGCAGCCCTAAGGTTAATCAGCCCCAGCATTTT
.	TRBV20-1	.	TRBJ2-5	CSAKVPGTLYQETQYF	TGCAGTGCTAAAGTTCCAGGGACCCTCTACCAAGAGACCCAGTACTTC
TRBD1	TRBV5-1	few	TRBJ1-3	CASSRGTASGNTIYF	TGCGCCAGCAGCCGGGGGACAGCTTCTGGAAACACCATATATTTT
.	TRBV30	.	TRBJ2-1	CAWSVVGDEQFF	TGTGCCTGGAGTGTTGTTGGGGATGAGCAGTTCTTC
.	TRBV30	many	TRBJ1-1	CAWSISANTEAFF	TGTGCCTGGAGTATATCCGCGAACACTGAAGCTTTCTTT
.	TRBV6-7	few	TRBJ1-2	CARRLGTLGRATANYGYTF	TGTGCCAGAAGATTGGGGACACTTGGCAGGGCCACAGCTAACTATGGCTACACCTTC
.	TRBV29-1	.	TRBJ2-3	CSVEEAGSTDTQYF	TGCAGCGTTGAAGAGGCAGGGAGCACAGATACGCAGTATTTT
.	TRBV2	.	TRBJ2-4	CASSVEQLSAKNIQYF	TGTGCCAGCAGTGTTGAACAGTTATCAGCCAAAAACATTCAGTACTTC
.	TRBV11-2	many	TRBJ2-3	CASSLVPDTQYF	TGTGCCAGCAGCTTAGTCCCAGATACGCAGTATTTT
.	TRBV20-1	many	TRBJ1-1	CSARDQGFKWMNTEAFF	TGCAGTGCTAGAGATCAGGGCTTCAAGTGGATGAACACTGAAGCTTTCTTT
.	TRBV7-6	few	TRBJ1-2	CASSPRPGELYGYTF	TGTGCCAGCAGCCCACGTCCAGGGGAGCTCTATGGCTACACCTTC
.	TRBV27	.	TRBJ2-1	CASSAYPRGEQFF	TGTGCCAGCAGTGCTTACCCTCGGGGTGAGCAGTTCTTC
.	TRBV19	.	TRBJ2-7	CASSIDGTYEQYF	TGTGCCAGTAGTATAGACGGTACCTACGAGCAGTACTTC
TRBD1	TRBV27	many	TRBJ1-5	CASSILQGAQPQHF	TGTGCCAGCAGTATCCTACAGGGGGCTCAGCCCCAGCATTTT
TRBD1	TRBV9	.	TRBJ2-2	CASSVEVWDRWQGTGELFF	TGTGCCAGCAGCGTAGAAGTCTGGGACAGGTGGCAAGGCACCGGGGAGCTGTTTTTT
TRBD1	TRBV18	.	TRBJ2-1	CASSLQGRQFF	TGTGCCAGCTCACTACAGGGGAGGCAGTTCTTC
TRBD1	TRBV11-2	.	TRBJ1-6	CASSLGRGTGWVNSPLHF	TGTGCCAGCAGCTTAGGCCGAGGGACAGGGTGGGTGAATTCACCCCTCCACTTT
.	TRBV11-2	many	TRBJ2-3	CASSFSRAGDTQYF	TGTGCCAGCAGCTTTTCCAGGGCTGGGGATACGCAGTATTTT
.	TRBV6-1	many	TRBJ1-1	CASRDTGLKNTEAFF	TGTGCCAGCAGAGATACAGGGCTGAAGAACACTGAAGCTTTCTTT